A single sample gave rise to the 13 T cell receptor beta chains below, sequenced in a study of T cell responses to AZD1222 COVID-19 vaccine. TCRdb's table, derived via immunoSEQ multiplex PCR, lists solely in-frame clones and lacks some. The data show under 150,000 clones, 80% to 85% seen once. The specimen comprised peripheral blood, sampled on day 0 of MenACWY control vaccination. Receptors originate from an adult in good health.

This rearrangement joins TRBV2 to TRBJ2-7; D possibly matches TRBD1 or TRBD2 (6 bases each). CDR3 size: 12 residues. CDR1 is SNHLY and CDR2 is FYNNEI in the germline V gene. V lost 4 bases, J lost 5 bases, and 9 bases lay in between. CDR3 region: CASSAEGDEQYV. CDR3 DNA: TGTGCCAGCAGTGCGGAGGGGGACGAGCAGTACGTC.

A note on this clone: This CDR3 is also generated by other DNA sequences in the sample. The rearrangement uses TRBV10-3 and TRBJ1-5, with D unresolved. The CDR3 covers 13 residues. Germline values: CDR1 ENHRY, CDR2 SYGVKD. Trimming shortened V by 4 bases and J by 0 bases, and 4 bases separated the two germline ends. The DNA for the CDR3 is TGTGCCATCAGTGTGGATAGCAATCAGCCCCAGCATTTT. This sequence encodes CAISVDSNQPQHF.

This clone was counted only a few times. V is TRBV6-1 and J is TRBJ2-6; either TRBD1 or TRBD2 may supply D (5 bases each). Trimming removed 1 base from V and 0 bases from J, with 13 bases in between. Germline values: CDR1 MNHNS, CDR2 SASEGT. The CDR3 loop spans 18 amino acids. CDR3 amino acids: CASSEGGTASSGANVLTF. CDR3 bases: TGTGCCAGCAGTGAAGGGGGGACGGCCAGCTCTGGGGCCAACGTCCTGACTTTC.

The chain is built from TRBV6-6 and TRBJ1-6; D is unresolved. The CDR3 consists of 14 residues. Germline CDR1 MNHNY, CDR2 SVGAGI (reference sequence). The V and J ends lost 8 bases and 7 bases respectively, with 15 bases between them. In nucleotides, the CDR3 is TGTGCCAGCTGCCCGGGCCCCAAAAATTCACCCCTCCACTTT. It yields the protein CASCPGPKNSPLHF.

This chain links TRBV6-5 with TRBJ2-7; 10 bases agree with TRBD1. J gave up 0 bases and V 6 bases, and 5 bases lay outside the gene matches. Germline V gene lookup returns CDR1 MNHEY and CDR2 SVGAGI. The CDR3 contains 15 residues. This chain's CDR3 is CASRTGTGASYEQYV. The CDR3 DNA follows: TGTGCCAGCAGGACTGGGACAGGGGCCTCCTACGAGCAGTACGTC.

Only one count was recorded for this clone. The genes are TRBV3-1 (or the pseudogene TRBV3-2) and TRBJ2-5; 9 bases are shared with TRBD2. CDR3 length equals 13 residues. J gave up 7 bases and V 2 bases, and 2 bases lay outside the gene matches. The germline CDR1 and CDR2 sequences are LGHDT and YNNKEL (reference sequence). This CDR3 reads CASSQMRGGTQYF. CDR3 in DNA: TGTGCCAGCAGCCAAATGCGGGGGGGGACCCAGTACTTC.

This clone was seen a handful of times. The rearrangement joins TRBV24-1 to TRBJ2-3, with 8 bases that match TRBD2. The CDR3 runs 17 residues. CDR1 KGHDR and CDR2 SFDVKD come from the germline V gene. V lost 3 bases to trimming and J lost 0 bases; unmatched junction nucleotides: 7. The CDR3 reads CATSDQTSSGSTDTQYF. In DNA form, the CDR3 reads TGTGCCACCAGTGATCAAACCTCTAGCGGGAGCACAGATACGCAGTATTTT.

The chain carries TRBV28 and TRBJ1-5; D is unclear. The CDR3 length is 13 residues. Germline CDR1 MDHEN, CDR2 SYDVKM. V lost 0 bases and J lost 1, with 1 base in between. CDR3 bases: TGTGCCAGCAGTTTATGGAGCAATCAGCCCCAGCATTTT. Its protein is CASSLWSNQPQHF.

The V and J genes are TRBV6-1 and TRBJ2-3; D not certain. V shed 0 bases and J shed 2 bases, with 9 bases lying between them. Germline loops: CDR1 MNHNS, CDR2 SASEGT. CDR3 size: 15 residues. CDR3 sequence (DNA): TGTGCCAGCAGTGAAGCCCCCCCGCTCACAGATACGCAGTATTTT. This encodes CASSEAPPLTDTQYF.

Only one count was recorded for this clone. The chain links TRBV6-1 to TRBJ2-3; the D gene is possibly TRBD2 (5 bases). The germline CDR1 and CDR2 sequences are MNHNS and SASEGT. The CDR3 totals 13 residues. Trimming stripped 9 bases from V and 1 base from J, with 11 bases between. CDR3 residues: CASRESGTDTQYF. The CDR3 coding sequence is TGTGCCAGTAGGGAGAGTGGCACAGATACGCAGTATTTT.

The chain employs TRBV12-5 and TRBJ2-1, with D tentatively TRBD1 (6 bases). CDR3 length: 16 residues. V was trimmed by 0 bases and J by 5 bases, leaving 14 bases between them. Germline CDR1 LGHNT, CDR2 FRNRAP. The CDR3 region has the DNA TGTGCTAGTGGTTTGGTACTGGGCCAGGGGAACAATGAGCAGTTCTTC. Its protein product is CASGLVLGQGNNEQFF. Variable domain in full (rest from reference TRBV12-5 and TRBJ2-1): DARVTQTPRHKVTEMGQEVTMRCQPILGHNTVFWYRQTMMQGLELLAYFRNRAPLDDSGMPKDRFSAEMPDATLATLKIQPSEPRDSAVYFCASGLVLGQGNNEQFFGPGTRLTVL.

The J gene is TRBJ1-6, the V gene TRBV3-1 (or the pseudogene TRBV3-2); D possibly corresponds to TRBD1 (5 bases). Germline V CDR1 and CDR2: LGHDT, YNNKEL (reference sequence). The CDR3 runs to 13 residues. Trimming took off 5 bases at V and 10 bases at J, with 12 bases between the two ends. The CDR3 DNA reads TGTGCCAGCAGCGCGAAAAGGGACTCACCCCTCCACTTT. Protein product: CASSAKRDSPLHF.

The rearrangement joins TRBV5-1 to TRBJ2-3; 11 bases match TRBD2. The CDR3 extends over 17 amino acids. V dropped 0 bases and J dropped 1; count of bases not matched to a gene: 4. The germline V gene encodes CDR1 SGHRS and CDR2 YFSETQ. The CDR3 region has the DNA TGCGCCAGCAGCTTGGAACCTAGCGGGGGGCGCACAGATACGCAGTATTTT. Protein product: CASSLEPSGGRTDTQYF.